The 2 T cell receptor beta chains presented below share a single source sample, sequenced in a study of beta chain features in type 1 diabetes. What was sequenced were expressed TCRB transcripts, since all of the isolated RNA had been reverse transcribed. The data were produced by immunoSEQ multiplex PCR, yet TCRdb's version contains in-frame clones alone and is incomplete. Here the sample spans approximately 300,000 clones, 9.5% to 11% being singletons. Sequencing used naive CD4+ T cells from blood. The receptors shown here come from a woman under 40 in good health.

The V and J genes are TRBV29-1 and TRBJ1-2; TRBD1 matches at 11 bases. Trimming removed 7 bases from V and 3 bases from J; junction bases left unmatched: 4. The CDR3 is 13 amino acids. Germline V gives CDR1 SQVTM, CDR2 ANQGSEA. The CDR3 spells CSGTGGEDYGYTF. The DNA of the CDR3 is TGCAGCGGGACAGGGGGCGAAGACTATGGCTACACCTTC.

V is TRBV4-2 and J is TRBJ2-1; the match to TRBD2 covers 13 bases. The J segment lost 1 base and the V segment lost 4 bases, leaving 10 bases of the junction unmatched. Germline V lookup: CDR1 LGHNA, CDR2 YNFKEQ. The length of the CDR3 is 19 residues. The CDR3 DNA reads TGTGCCAGCAGCCGGAGGGTCACTAGCGGGAGGGGTTCCTACAATGAGCAGTTCTTC. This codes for CASSRRVTSGRGSYNEQFF.